Below, 14 T cell receptor beta chains from the same sample are listed, as sequenced in a study of siplizumab effects on memory and regulatory T cells. TCRdb's table, derived via immunoSEQ multiplex PCR, lists solely in-frame clones and lacks some. The table includes 100,000 or so clones, 91% detected once. The sequencing input was CD4+ T cells sorted from blood. Receptor source: a human donor in good health. Some clones in this sample may be carry-over from other donors' samples.

This clone has more than one count but fewer than ten. This chain connects TRBV30 to TRBJ2-3, with 7 bases identical to TRBD2. V was clipped by 2 bases and J by 4 bases; unmatched bases: 6. The CDR3 totals 14 residues. The germline V gene has CDR1 GTSNPN and CDR2 SVGIG (reference sequence). The CDR3 loop reads CAWSTGGVSDTQYF. In DNA, the CDR3 is TGTGCCTGGAGTACGGGAGGTGTTTCAGATACGCAGTATTTT.

The rearrangement links TRBV5-6 to TRBJ2-3; TRBD1 is a possible D gene (5 bases). Trimming removed 0 bases from V and 7 bases from J, with 12 bases in between. The germline V gene encodes CDR1 SGHDT and CDR2 YYEEEE. The CDR3 runs 14 residues. CDR3 sequence: CASSLGRHRNTQYF. CDR3 DNA sequence: TGTGCCAGCAGCTTGGGTCGGCACAGGAATACGCAGTATTTT.

This rearrangement joins TRBV4-1 to TRBJ1-1, with D perhaps matching TRBD1 (6 bases). This CDR3 has 14 amino acids. Germline loops: CDR1 MGHRA, CDR2 YSYEKL. Trimming took 4 bases from V and 1 from J, leaving 10 bases between them. The CDR3 loop is CASSPTGKNTEAFF. As DNA, the CDR3 is TGCGCCAGCAGCCCGACAGGTAAGAACACTGAAGCTTTCTTT.

This clone was observed a few times. The V call is TRBV4-1, the J call TRBJ1-6; no clear D. There are 13 residues in the CDR3. In germline, CDR1 is MGHRA, CDR2 YSYEKL. V was shortened by 1 base and J by 6 bases, with 4 bases between the two germline ends. CDR3 loop: CASSQVLNSPLHF. The CDR3 DNA sequence: TGCGCCAGCAGCCAAGTTCTTAATTCACCCCTCCACTTT.

This chain links TRBV6-6 with TRBJ2-5, with TRBD2 matching over 8 bases. The germline gives CDR1 MNHNY, CDR2 SVGAGI (reference sequence). The CDR3 loop spans 15 amino acids. After removal of 5 bases from V and 1 base from J, the junction contained 6 bases not matched to a gene. The CDR3 DNA reads as TGTGCCAGCAGTATACTAGCGGAGCTCCAAGAGACCCAGTACTTC. This encodes CASSILAELQETQYF.

The rearrangement uses TRBV30 and TRBJ2-5; D may match TRBD1 or TRBD2 (7 bases each). The CDR3 spans 15 residues. V was clipped by 2 bases and J by 4 bases, with 17 bases between them. Germline loops: CDR1 GTSNPN, CDR2 SVGIG (reference sequence). The CDR3 DNA reads as TGTGCCTGGAGTAGACAGGGAGGGGTCTCAGAGACCCAGTACTTC. Translation gives CAWSRQGGVSETQYF.

V is TRBV19 and J is TRBJ2-7; 7 nucleotides align to TRBD1. V dropped 6 bases and J dropped 3; count of bases not matched to a gene: 11. Germline V lookup: CDR1 LNHDA, CDR2 SQIVND (reference sequence). The CDR3 totals 15 residues. CDR3 coding DNA: TGTGCCAGTAGCTTGGCCCCGGGACAGAGCTACGAGCAGTACTTC. Amino acid sequence: CASSLAPGQSYEQYF.

This rearrangement joins TRBV5-5 to TRBJ1-5, with 10 bases lining up with TRBD1. V dropped 4 bases and J dropped 3; count of bases not matched to a gene: 7. This CDR3 contains 16 residues. CDR1 and CDR2 (germline): SGHKS, YYEKEE (reference sequence). The DNA of the CDR3 is TGTGCCAGCAGCCGAGGGACAGGGGTGAACAATCAGCCCCAGCATTTT. It specifies CASSRGTGVNNQPQHF.

V gene TRBV6-5 combines with J gene TRBJ1-5; D remains unclear. Trimming left V 2 bases short and J 5 bases short, with 10 bases between. The CDR3 length is 14 residues. Looked up from germline, CDR1 is MNHEY and CDR2 is SVGAGI. The CDR3, as DNA: TGTGCCAGCAGTTACCGAATGACCGATCAGCCCCAGCATTTT. Amino acid sequence: CASSYRMTDQPQHF.

The V gene is TRBV4-1, the J gene TRBJ2-1; 12 bases map to TRBD2. Germline assignment: CDR1 MGHRA and CDR2 YSYEKL. The CDR3 length is 16 residues. Trimming cost V 3 bases and J 3 bases; bases outside gene matches: 3. The CDR3 region has the DNA TGCGCCAGCAGCCAGCCTAGCGGGAGGGGCTACAATGAGCAGTTCTTC. As protein: CASSQPSGRGYNEQFF.

The rearrangement links TRBV10-2 to TRBJ2-6; 9 nucleotides align to TRBD1. The CDR3 has 19 residues. Germline V gene lookup returns CDR1 WSHSY and CDR2 SAAADI. Trimming took 0 bases from V and 4 from J; bases not matched to a gene: 10. The CDR3 sequence is CASSESSYRGLAGANVLTF. The CDR3 region has the DNA TGCGCCAGCAGTGAGTCGAGTTACAGGGGGCTCGCGGGGGCCAACGTCCTGACTTTC.

The V gene is TRBV11-3, the J gene TRBJ2-1, with D maybe TRBD2 (6 bases). The CDR3 is made up of 14 amino acids. Germline CDR1 is SGHNT and CDR2 is YENEEA. With 8 bases removed from V and 5 bases from J, the gap between germline ends came to 16 bases. The CDR3 sequence is CASGPGREDNEQFF. The CDR3 nucleotides are TGTGCCAGCGGGCCCGGGAGAGAGGACAATGAGCAGTTCTTC.

The V call is TRBV5-8, the J call TRBJ2-7; 11 bases line up with TRBD2. V shed 5 bases and J 0 bases; nucleotides not matched to a gene: 7. Germline V CDR1 and CDR2: SGHTS, YDEGEE. CDR3 length equals 16 residues. The CDR3 bases are TGTGCCAGCAGTTCAGCCCTAGCGGGGGGCTCCTACGAGCAGTACTTC. Encoded protein: CASSSALAGGSYEQYF.

This rearrangement joins TRBV18 to TRBJ2-5, with 7 bases matching TRBD2. The CDR3 totals 14 residues. Germline-derived CDR1 and CDR2 are KGHSH and LQKENI. J lost 4 bases, V lost 3 bases, and 5 bases had no gene match. CDR3 bases: TGTGCCAGCTCACCCCTAACGGGGGGAGAGACCCAGTACTTC. Encoded protein: CASSPLTGGETQYF.